This paragraph covers one TCR beta chain sequence. Its antigen remains unknown. TCRdb redid the calling of the 5' RACE reads with MiXCR, one entry per CDR3 protein. The table lists 450,000 to 650,000 distinct CDR3 sequences, more than 9% of them singletons. This specimen belongs to a study of identical twins. CDR1 and CDR2 from the germline V gene are LNHNV and YYDKDF (reference sequence). The CDR3 loop spans 13 amino acids. Trimming cost V 5 bases and J 2 bases, with 10 bases left between them. Study results and limitations: Fewer insertions marked abundant cord blood beta clonotypes; young adult naive trended weakly, memory not at all.

These data also formed part of another study, on yellow fever vaccine responses in identical twins.

The sequenced sample consisted of PBMCs. The receptor was derived from a woman aged 18-29 years in good health. The chain uses TRBV15 and TRBJ2-7; D is possibly TRBD1 (5 bases). In DNA, the CDR3 is TGTGCCACCAGCTCAGGGTCCCCCTACGAGCAGTACTTC. Translation: CATSSGSPYEQYF. Complete variable domain (other parts from reference TRBV15 and TRBJ2-7): DAMVIQNPRYQVTQFGKPVTLSCSQTLNHNVMYWYQQKSSQAPKLLFHYYDKDFNNEADTPDNFQSRRPNTSFCFLDIRSPGLGDTAMYLCATSSGSPYEQYFGPGTRLTVT.